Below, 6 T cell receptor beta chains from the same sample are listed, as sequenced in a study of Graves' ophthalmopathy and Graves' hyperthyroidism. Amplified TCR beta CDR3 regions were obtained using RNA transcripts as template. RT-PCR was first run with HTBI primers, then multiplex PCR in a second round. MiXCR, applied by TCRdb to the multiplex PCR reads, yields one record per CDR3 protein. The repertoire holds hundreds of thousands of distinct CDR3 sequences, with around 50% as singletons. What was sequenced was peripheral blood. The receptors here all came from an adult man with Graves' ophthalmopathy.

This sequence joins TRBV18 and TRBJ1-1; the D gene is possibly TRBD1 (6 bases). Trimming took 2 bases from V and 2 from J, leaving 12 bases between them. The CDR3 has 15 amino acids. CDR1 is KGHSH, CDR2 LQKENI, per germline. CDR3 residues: CASSPSWGLNTEAFF. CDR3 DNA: TGTGCCAGCTCACCAAGTTGGGGGCTAAACACTGAAGCTTTCTTT. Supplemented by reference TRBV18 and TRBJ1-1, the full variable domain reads NAGVMQNPRHLVRRRGQEARLRCSPMKGHSHVYWYRQLPEEGLKFMVYLQKENIIDESGMPKERFSAEFPKEGPSILRIQQVVRGDSAAYFCASSPSWGLNTEAFFGQGTRLTVV.

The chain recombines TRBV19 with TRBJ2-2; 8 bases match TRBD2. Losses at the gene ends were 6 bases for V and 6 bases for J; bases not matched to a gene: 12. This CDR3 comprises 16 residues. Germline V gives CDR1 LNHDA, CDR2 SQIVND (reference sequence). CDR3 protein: CASSRGLVPRAGELFF. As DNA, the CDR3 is TGTGCCAGTAGCCGGGGACTAGTCCCTCGCGCCGGGGAGCTGTTTTTT. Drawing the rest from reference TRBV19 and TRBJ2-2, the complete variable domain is DGGITQSPKYLFRKEGQNVTLSCEQNLNHDAMYWYRQDPGQGLRLIYYSQIVNDFQKGDIAEGYSVSREKKESFPLTVTSAQKNPTAFYLCASSRGLVPRAGELFFGEGSRLTVL.

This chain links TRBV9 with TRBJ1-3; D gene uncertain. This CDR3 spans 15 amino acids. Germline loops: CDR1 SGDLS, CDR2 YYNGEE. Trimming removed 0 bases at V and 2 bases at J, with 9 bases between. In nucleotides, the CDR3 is TGTGCCAGCAGCGTAGGGGGTCAAACTGGAAACACCATATATTTT. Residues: CASSVGGQTGNTIYF.

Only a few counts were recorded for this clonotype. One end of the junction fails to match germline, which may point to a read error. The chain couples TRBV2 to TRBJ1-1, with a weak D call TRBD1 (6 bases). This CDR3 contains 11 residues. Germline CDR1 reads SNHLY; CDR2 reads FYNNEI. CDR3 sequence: CASSTGQELSF. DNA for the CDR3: TGTGCCAGCAGTACGGGACAAGAGCTATCCTTT.

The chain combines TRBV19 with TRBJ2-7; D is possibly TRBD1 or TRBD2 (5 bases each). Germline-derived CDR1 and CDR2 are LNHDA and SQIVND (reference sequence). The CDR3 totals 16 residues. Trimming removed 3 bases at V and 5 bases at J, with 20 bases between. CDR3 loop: CASSIGGGWRNHEQYF. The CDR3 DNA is TGTGCCAGTAGTATCGGTGGGGGATGGAGGAATCACGAGCAGTACTTC.

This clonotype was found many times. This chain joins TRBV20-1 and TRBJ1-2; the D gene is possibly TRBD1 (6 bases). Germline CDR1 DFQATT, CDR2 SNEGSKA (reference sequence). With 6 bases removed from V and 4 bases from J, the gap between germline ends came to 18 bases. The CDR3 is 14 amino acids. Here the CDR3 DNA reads TGCAGTGCGAAAGACCACAGGGAAGGCTATGGCTACACCTTC. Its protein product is CSAKDHREGYGYTF.